These 23 T cell receptor beta chains share one sample of origin, sequenced in a study of blood T cell repertoires in COVID-19 (dated by TCRdb to the early 2020s). The library was made by the immunoSEQ multiplex PCR assay. TCRdb took over this immuneACCESS table, retaining in-frame rearrangements with V and J assigned. Such tables are incomplete; in checked studies, under half of the missing clones stem from an unresolved V gene, and the remainder is unexplained. Within this sample are about 210,000 clones, with 65% to 90% of them counted one time only. Approximately 4.8% of the sample goes to the ten largest clones. Sequenced material: PBMCs or T cells enriched from blood (not recorded which). The source of these receptors is a woman aged 30 to 39 who had been exposed to COVID-19.

V is TRBV27 and J is TRBJ1-2, with 9 positions matching TRBD1. This CDR3 has 15 amino acids. Looked up from germline, CDR1 is MNHEY and CDR2 is SMNVEV (reference sequence). The V segment lost 4 bases and the J segment 5 bases; nucleotides outside the gene matches: 8. The CDR3 is CASSSPGQGVYGYTF. For the CDR3, the DNA is TGTGCCAGCAGTTCACCGGGACAGGGTGTATATGGCTACACCTTC.

This chain joins TRBV7-9 and TRBJ1-1, with D perhaps TRBD1 (6 bases). The CDR3 has 18 residues. Germline assignment: CDR1 SEHNR and CDR2 FQNEAQ (reference sequence). Trimming took off 1 base at V and 4 bases at J, with 22 bases between the two ends. Written as DNA, the CDR3 is TGTGCCAGCAGCTTAGGCGACAGGCCCTCCAAAGGGAGCACTGAAGCTTTCTTT. This sequence encodes CASSLGDRPSKGSTEAFF. The full variable domain, rest sourced from reference TRBV7-9 and TRBJ1-1, is DTGVSQNPRHKITKRGQNVTFRCDPISEHNRLYWYRQTLGQGPEFLTYFQNEAQLEKSRLLSDRFSAERPKGSFSTLEIQRTEQGDSAMYLCASSLGDRPSKGSTEAFFGQGTRLTVV.

The chain combines TRBV5-1 with TRBJ1-2, with 7 bases that match TRBD1. Germline V gene lookup returns CDR1 SGHRS and CDR2 YFSETQ. The CDR3 sequence is 14 residues long. Trimming cost V 4 bases and J 4 bases; bases outside gene matches: 7. The CDR3 here is CASSPDRVIYGYTF. CDR3 DNA: TGCGCCAGCAGCCCAGACAGGGTCATCTATGGCTACACCTTC.

The table lists this clone with a few counts. The CDR3 region is CASSVGYNTEAFF. DNA of the CDR3: TGTGCCAGCAGCGTCGGGTACAACACTGAAGCTTTCTTT. The V call is TRBV5-4, the J call TRBJ1-1; D is undetermined. Germline CDR1 and CDR2: SGHNT and YYREEE (reference sequence). With 4 bases removed from V and 2 bases from J, the gap between germline ends came to 9 bases. The CDR3 has 13 residues.

V and J are TRBV3-1 (or the pseudogene TRBV3-2) and TRBJ1-5; tentative D call: TRBD1 (6 bases). This CDR3 comprises 16 residues. Germline CDR1 and CDR2: LGHDT and YNNKEL (reference sequence). Trimming removed 1 base from V and 0 bases from J, with 10 bases in between. The CDR3 reads CASSQGTVNSNQPQHF. CDR3 coding DNA: TGTGCCAGCAGCCAAGGGACAGTGAATAGCAATCAGCCCCAGCATTTT.

The rearrangement joins TRBV5-1 to TRBJ2-7; 9 bases are a match to TRBD1. Trimming at V came to 0 bases and at J to 2 bases, leaving 6 bases not matched to a gene. CDR1 and CDR2 (germline): SGHRS, YFSETQ. CDR3 length: 16 residues. The CDR3 loop reads CASSLARDRVAYEQYF. DNA of the CDR3: TGCGCCAGCAGCTTGGCCCGGGACAGGGTTGCCTACGAGCAGTACTTC.

This chain connects TRBV6-5 to TRBJ1-2; no clear D gene. This CDR3 spans 14 amino acids. Germline V gives CDR1 MNHEY, CDR2 SVGAGI. V dropped 0 bases and J dropped 8 bases, with 13 bases sitting between them. The CDR3 region is CASSYSKAGWGYTF. The CDR3, as DNA: TGTGCCAGCAGTTACTCGAAGGCAGGCTGGGGCTACACCTTC.

The chain carries TRBV20-1 and TRBJ2-2; TRBD2 might be the D (5 bases). The CDR3 is made up of 14 amino acids. V lost 3 bases, J lost 4 bases, and 12 bases lay in between. Germline lookup yields CDR1 DFQATT and CDR2 SNEGSKA (reference sequence). The CDR3, as DNA: TGCAGTGCTAGTTTTACGGCGGGCACCGGGGAGCTGTTTTTT. Its protein is CSASFTAGTGELFF.

This clone was counted between two and nine times. The V call is TRBV6-5, the J call TRBJ1-6; D is possibly TRBD1 (6 bases). Germline CDR1 MNHEY, CDR2 SVGAGI. CDR3 size: 13 residues. The V end lost 8 bases, the J end lost 7 bases, and 12 bases lay between the germline ends. CDR3 DNA: TGTGCCAGCGGCAGGGGATCAAATTCACCCCTCCACTTT. Its protein product is CASGRGSNSPLHF.

The chain joins TRBV27 to TRBJ1-2, with TRBD1 matching over 8 bases. V was clipped by 5 bases and J by 0 bases; unmatched bases: 5. This CDR3 has 15 amino acids. Per germline, CDR1 MNHEY and CDR2 SMNVEV (reference sequence). The CDR3 DNA is TGTGCCAGCAGTGAAGGGACAGGACCTAACTATGGCTACACCTTC. As protein: CASSEGTGPNYGYTF.

This chain uses TRBV19 with TRBJ1-2; TRBD1 might be the D (6 bases). The CDR3 length is 15 residues. In germline, CDR1 is LNHDA, CDR2 SQIVND (reference sequence). Trimming took 4 bases from V and 9 from J, leaving 21 bases between them. The CDR3 protein is CASSNPGTPTGSYTF. The DNA of the CDR3 is TGTGCCAGTAGTAACCCCGGGACACCCACTGGTAGCTACACCTTC.

The V and J genes are TRBV9 and TRBJ2-3; D might be TRBD2 (6 bases). CDR3 size: 15 residues. The V end was cut by 0 bases, the J end by 2 bases, with 10 bases between. Germline CDR1 reads SGDLS; CDR2 reads YYNGEE. The CDR3 DNA reads as TGTGCCAGCAGCGTAGTAGAGCGGGCCACAGATACGCAGTATTTT. It codes for CASSVVERATDTQYF.

This clone was picked up one time. The chain has TRBV30 and TRBJ2-7; 11 bases line up with TRBD1. V dropped 4 bases and J dropped 3; count of bases not matched to a gene: 5. Germline CDR1 GTSNPN, CDR2 SVGIG (reference sequence). The CDR3 runs 14 residues. For the CDR3, the DNA is TGTGCCTGGACCGGACAGGGGGCCCTCTACGAGCAGTACTTC. This gives the protein CAWTGQGALYEQYF.

V gene TRBV30 combines with J gene TRBJ2-2; possible D gene TRBD1, 6 bases. V was trimmed by 3 bases and J by 4 bases, leaving 12 bases between them. Germline V gene sequence: CDR1 GTSNPN, CDR2 SVGIG (reference sequence). This CDR3 spans 14 amino acids. The CDR3 DNA reads as TGTGCCTGGAGCGCGGACAGTCTCACCGGGGAGCTGTTTTTT. It encodes CAWSADSLTGELFF.

This chain links TRBV7-8 with TRBJ1-1, with D possibly being TRBD1 (5 bases). The V gene lost 4 bases and the J gene lost 4 bases, with 16 bases spanning the gap. This CDR3 spans 15 amino acids. Germline CDR1 is SGHVS and CDR2 is FQNEAQ. The CDR3 region is CASSSLREVSTEAFF. As DNA, the CDR3 is TGTGCCAGCAGCTCCCTCAGGGAAGTGAGCACTGAAGCTTTCTTT. Using reference TRBV7-8 and TRBJ1-1 for the parts outside the CDR3, the full variable domain is GAGVSQSPRYKVAKRGQDVALRCDPISGHVSLFWYQQALGQGPEFLTYFQNEAQLDKSGLPSDRFFAERPEGSVSTLKIQRTQQEDSAVYLCASSSLREVSTEAFFGQGTRLTVV.

The V and J genes are TRBV7-2 and TRBJ2-1, with TRBD2 matching over 8 bases. CDR3 length: 16 amino acids. Trimming took 3 bases from V and 3 from J; bases not matched to a gene: 7. The germline gives CDR1 SGHTA, CDR2 FQGNSA. CDR3 residues: CASSFLRGGLYNEQFF. The CDR3 nucleotides read TGTGCCAGCAGCTTTCTTCGGGGGGGCCTCTACAATGAGCAGTTCTTC.

The chain carries TRBV18 and TRBJ1-2; 8 bases match TRBD1. V lost 2 bases and J lost 4; bases outside the gene matches: 9. CDR1 and CDR2 (germline): KGHSH, LQKENI. This CDR3 comprises 16 residues. The CDR3 DNA follows: TGTGCCAGCTCACCAATTAAGACAGGGGCGGCCTATGGCTACACCTTC. It encodes CASSPIKTGAAYGYTF.

The J gene is TRBJ2-5, the V gene TRBV24-1, with 13 bases lining up with TRBD2. The V segment lost 4 bases and the J segment 3 bases; nucleotides outside the gene matches: 4. The length of the CDR3 is 16 residues. Germline V gene lookup returns CDR1 KGHDR and CDR2 SFDVKD. CDR3 DNA: TGTGCCACCAGTGACCTGGGACTAGCGGGGAAAGAGACCCAGTACTTC. Encoded protein: CATSDLGLAGKETQYF.

The genes are TRBV7-3 and TRBJ2-3; 9 bases map to TRBD2. In germline, CDR1 is SGHTA, CDR2 FQGTGA. The junction had 7 bases not matched to a gene; V was cut back by 4 bases and J by 5 bases. This CDR3 has 15 residues. The CDR3 nucleotides are TGTGCCAGCAGCTCTCGGACTAGCGCTAAAGATACGCAGTATTTT. This translates into CASSSRTSAKDTQYF. Based on the CDR3 plus reference TRBV7-3 and TRBJ2-3, the full variable domain is GAGVSQTPSNKVTEKGKYVELRCDPISGHTALYWYRQSLGQGPEFLIYFQGTGAADDSGLPNDRFFAVRPEGSVSTLKIQRTERGDSAVYLCASSSRTSAKDTQYFGPGTRLTVL.

The V gene is TRBV27, the J gene TRBJ2-1; 8 bases map to TRBD2. Germline CDR1 and CDR2: MNHEY and SMNVEV (reference sequence). Losses at the gene ends were 5 bases for V and 4 bases for J; bases not matched to a gene: 10. There are 16 residues in the CDR3. CDR3 DNA: TGTGCCAGCAGTAATGGACTAGCCCTACCTTACAATGAGCAGTTCTTC. This codes for CASSNGLALPYNEQFF.

The chain joins TRBV9 to TRBJ2-7, with D tentatively TRBD2 (5 bases). Germline lookup yields CDR1 SGDLS and CDR2 YYNGEE. The CDR3 is made up of 13 amino acids. The V end was cut by 4 bases, the J end by 7 bases, with 15 bases between. CDR3 in amino acids: CASSPGPSGEQYF. The CDR3 DNA is TGTGCCAGCAGCCCTGGCCCGTCGGGGGAGCAGTACTTC.

Turning to this clone: A read error is possible here, since a much larger clone lies one base away. The rearrangement links TRBV5-1 to TRBJ1-1, with TRBD1 identical over 8 bases. The CDR3 sequence is 13 residues long. Trimming cost V 4 bases and J 4 bases; bases outside gene matches: 3. Germline CDR1 is SGHRS and CDR2 is YFSETQ. In DNA form, the CDR3 reads TGCGCCAGCAGCGGAACAGGGGGCACTGAAGCTTTCTTT. It specifies CASSGTGGTEAFF. Combining the CDR3 with reference TRBV5-1 and TRBJ1-1 gives the whole variable domain KAGVTQTPRYLIKTRGQQVTLSCSPISGHRSVSWYQQTPGQGLQFLFEYFSETQRNKGNFPGRFSGRQFSNSRSEMNVSTLELGDSALYLCASSGTGGTEAFFGQGTRLTVV.

The chain recombines TRBV27 with TRBJ1-5, with 9 bases lining up with TRBD1. In germline, CDR1 is MNHEY, CDR2 SMNVEV (reference sequence). This CDR3 spans 16 amino acids. Trimming at V came to 5 bases and at J to 1 base, leaving 6 bases not matched to a gene. Here the CDR3 reads CASSPGTGTSNQPQHF. The CDR3 nucleotides are TGTGCCAGCAGTCCCGGGACAGGGACGAGCAATCAGCCCCAGCATTTT.